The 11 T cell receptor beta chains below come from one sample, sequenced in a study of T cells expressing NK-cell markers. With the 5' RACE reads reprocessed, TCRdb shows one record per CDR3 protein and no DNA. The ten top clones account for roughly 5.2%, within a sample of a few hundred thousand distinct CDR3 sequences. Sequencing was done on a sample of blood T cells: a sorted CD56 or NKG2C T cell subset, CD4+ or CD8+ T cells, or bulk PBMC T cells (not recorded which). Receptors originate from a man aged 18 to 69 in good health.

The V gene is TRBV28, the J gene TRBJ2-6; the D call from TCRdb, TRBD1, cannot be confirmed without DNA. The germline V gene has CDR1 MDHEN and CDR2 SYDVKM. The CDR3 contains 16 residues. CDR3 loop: CASRPSSGTGANVLTF.

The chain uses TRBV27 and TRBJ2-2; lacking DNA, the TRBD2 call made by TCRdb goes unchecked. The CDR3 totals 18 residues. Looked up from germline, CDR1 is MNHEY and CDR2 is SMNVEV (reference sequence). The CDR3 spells CASSSRYGAIKNTGELFF.

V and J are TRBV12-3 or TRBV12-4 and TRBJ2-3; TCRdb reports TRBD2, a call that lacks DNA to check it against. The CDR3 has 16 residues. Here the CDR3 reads CASSRLAATSTDTQYF.

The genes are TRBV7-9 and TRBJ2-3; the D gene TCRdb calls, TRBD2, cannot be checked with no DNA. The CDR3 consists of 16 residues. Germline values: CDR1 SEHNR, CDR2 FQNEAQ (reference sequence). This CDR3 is CASSFGGGADTDTQYF. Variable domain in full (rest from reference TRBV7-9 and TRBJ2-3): DTGVSQNPRHKITKRGQNVTFRCDPISEHNRLYWYRQTLGQGPEFLTYFQNEAQLEKSRLLSDRFSAERPKGSFSTLEIQRTEQGDSAMYLCASSFGGGADTDTQYFGPGTRLTVL.

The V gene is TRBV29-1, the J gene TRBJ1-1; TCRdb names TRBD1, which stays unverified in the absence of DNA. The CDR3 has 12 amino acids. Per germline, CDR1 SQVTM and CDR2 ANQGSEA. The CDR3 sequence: CSVGTGGSSAFF. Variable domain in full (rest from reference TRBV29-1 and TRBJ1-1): SAVISQKPSRDICQRGTSLTIQCQVDSQVTMMFWYRQQPGQSLTLIATANQGSEATYESGFVIDKFPISRPNLTFSTLTVSNMSPEDSSIYLCSVGTGGSSAFFGQGTRLTVV.

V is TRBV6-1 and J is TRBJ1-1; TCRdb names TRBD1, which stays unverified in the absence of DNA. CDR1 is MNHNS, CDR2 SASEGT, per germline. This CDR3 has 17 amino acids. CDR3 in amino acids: CASSEALGQLMNTEAFF.

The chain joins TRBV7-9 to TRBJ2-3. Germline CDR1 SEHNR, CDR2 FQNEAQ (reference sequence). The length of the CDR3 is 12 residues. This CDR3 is CASRLARHTQYF.

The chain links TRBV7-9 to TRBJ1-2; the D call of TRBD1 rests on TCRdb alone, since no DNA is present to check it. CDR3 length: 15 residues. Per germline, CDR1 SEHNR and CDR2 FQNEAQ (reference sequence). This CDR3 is CASSRQGQGVWGYTF.

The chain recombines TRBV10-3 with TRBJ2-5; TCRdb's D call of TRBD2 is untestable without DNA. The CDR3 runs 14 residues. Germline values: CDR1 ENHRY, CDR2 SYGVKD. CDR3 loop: CAIGISGGGETQYF.

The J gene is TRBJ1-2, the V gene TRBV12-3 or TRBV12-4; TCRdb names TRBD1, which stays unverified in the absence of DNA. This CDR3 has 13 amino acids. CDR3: CASSPWTYSDYTF.

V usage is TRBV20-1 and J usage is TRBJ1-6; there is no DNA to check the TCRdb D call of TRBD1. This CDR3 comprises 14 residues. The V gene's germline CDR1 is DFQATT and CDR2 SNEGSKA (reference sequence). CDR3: CSAIPPRGRSPLHF.